The subject of this entry is one TCR beta chain. Whereas donors were nominally healthy upon sampling, unrecorded immune exposures were probable. These data originate in a study of cytomegalovirus exposure and HLA in healthy donors. The PCR was carried out with 60 Vbeta primers and 13 Jbeta primers. Libraries were prepared by immunoSEQ multiplex PCR; TCRdb keeps only in-frame clonotypes and omits some of them. Of under 150,000 clones in the sample, about 79% were seen once. The germline CDR1 and CDR2 sequences are SGHVS and FNYEAQ. Unmatched junction bases numbered 12, after V lost 5 bases and J lost 3 bases. The CDR3 totals 16 residues.

The clonotype comes from a man younger than 45 in good health and CMV-seropositive. This chain joins TRBV7-6 and TRBJ2-7, with 8 bases that match TRBD2. Sequencing used PBMCs. The CDR3 region is CASSQLREGQIYEQYF. The DNA of the CDR3 is TGTGCCAGCAGCCAACTACGGGAGGGCCAGATCTACGAGCAGTACTTC. Together with reference TRBV7-6 and TRBJ2-7, the CDR3 gives the full variable domain: GAGVSQSPRYKVTKRGQDVALRCDPISGHVSLYWYRQALGQGPEFLTYFNYEAQQDKSGLPNDRFSAERPEGSISTLTIQRTEQRDSAMYRCASSQLREGQIYEQYFGPGTRLTVT.